Detailed here is one T cell receptor (beta chain). The antigen remains unidentified. The data derive from a study of somatic mutations in cytotoxic T cells in rheumatoid arthritis. Study overall: Certain V beta antibody-stained T-cell populations, V beta1+ cells sequenced for TCRB among them, were flow-sorted to nearly 100% purity.

Study-wide findings and caveats: Significant differences in CD8+ T-cell clonality were not found between rheumatoid arthritis patients and healthy controls (age-matched).

The data were produced by immunoSEQ multiplex PCR, yet TCRdb's version contains in-frame clones alone and is incomplete. The sample holds 25,000 to 30,000 clones; about 81% are singletons and the top ten take over 4%. The trim removed 4 bases at V and 4 bases at J, leaving 11 bases unmatched. The CDR3 is made up of 16 amino acids. The germline CDR1 and CDR2 sequences are SEHNR and FQNEAQ (reference sequence). Sequenced input: CD8+ T cells sorted from blood. The rearrangement links TRBV7-9 to TRBJ2-5; 8 bases align to TRBD2. The source is a man aged 45 to 65 in good health. The chain's CDR3 is CASSSTTGGLGETQYF. The CDR3 DNA reads TGTGCCAGCAGCTCCACAACGGGGGGGTTAGGAGAGACCCAGTACTTC. Variable domain in full (rest from reference TRBV7-9 and TRBJ2-5): DTGVSQNPRHKITKRGQNVTFRCDPISEHNRLYWYRQTLGQGPEFLTYFQNEAQLEKSRLLSDRFSAERPKGSFSTLEIQRTEQGDSAMYLCASSSTTGGLGETQYFGPGTRLLVL.